The TCR beta chain described here comes from a study of CD8 T cells in ankylosing spondylitis. Study observations and caveats: Prior work had noted some motif variants in reactive arthritis blood and synovial fluid. Ankylosing spondylitis blood seemed to carry a telltale TCR beta motif made of roughly 8 highly homologous variants.

On this clonotype: Antigen: not known.

Germline V gives CDR1 SGDLS, CDR2 YYNGEE. V was trimmed by 1 base and J by 3 bases, leaving 13 bases between them. CDR3 length equals 15 residues. Each TCR beta library was made by quantitative 5'-RACE that incorporated molecular barcodes. TCRdb redid the calling of the 5' RACE reads with MiXCR, one entry per CDR3 protein. The sample holds tens of thousands of distinct CDR3 sequences, more than 15% seen once. The sequencing input was blood. This receptor was identified in a male donor with ankylosing spondylitis or in good health (not recorded which). This chain links TRBV9 with TRBJ2-5; D is uncertain. The CDR3 DNA follows: TGTGCCAGCAGCGTAACGAATGGTCGGAAAGAGACCCAGTACTTC. Its protein product is CASSVTNGRKETQYF.